These 8 T cell receptor beta chains were sequenced from one sample in a study of cytomegalovirus exposure and HLA in healthy donors. PCR involved 60 Vbeta and 13 Jbeta primers. Method: immunoSEQ multiplex PCR; TCRdb's copy keeps in-frame clones and lacks some. The sample carries some 200,000 clones, 76% recorded once. Sequencing input: PBMCs. Receptor source: a young man in good health and CMV-seronegative.

V is TRBV11-2 and J is TRBJ1-5; D perhaps matches TRBD1 (6 bases). CDR1 and CDR2 (germline): SGHAT, FQNNGV. The CDR3 totals 14 residues. Deletions cut 4 bases from V and 2 bases from J, with 9 bases between. The CDR3 sequence is CASSSRQGNQPQHF. CDR3 bases: TGTGCCAGCAGCTCCCGACAGGGCAATCAGCCCCAGCATTTT.

The chain joins TRBV27 to TRBJ2-7, with 7 nucleotides matching TRBD1. The CDR3 contains 15 residues. Germline CDR1 is MNHEY and CDR2 is SMNVEV (reference sequence). J was trimmed by 3 bases and V by 5 bases; bases with no gene match: 10. This chain's CDR3 is CASSPWLTGIYEQYF. As DNA, the CDR3 is TGTGCCAGCAGTCCTTGGTTGACAGGGATCTACGAGCAGTACTTC.

The chain employs TRBV7-6 and TRBJ2-3, with D maybe TRBD1 (5 bases). This CDR3 spans 13 amino acids. CDR1 and CDR2 from the germline V gene are SGHVS and FNYEAQ. V dropped 2 bases and J dropped 5 bases, with 8 bases sitting between them. Here the CDR3 DNA reads TGTGCCAGCAGCTTATTTCAGGGAGATACGCAGTATTTT. This codes for CASSLFQGDTQYF.

This clone was seen only a few times. This chain's CDR3 is CASSATRVQFF. As DNA, the CDR3 is TGTGCCAGCAGCGCCACTAGAGTGCAGTTCTTC. The chain couples TRBV7-9 to TRBJ2-1, with D possibly TRBD2 on 5 matching bases. Trimming removed 5 bases from V and 12 bases from J, with 11 bases in between. This CDR3 region has 11 residues. The germline CDR1 and CDR2 sequences are SEHNR and FQNEAQ (reference sequence). Combining the CDR3 with reference TRBV7-9 and TRBJ2-1 gives the whole variable domain DTGVSQNPRHKITKRGQNVTFRCDPISEHNRLYWYRQTLGQGPEFLTYFQNEAQLEKSRLLSDRFSAERPKGSFSTLEIQRTEQGDSAMYLCASSATRVQFFGPGTRLTVL.

The chain joins TRBV7-9 to TRBJ2-3; tentatively, D is TRBD2 (5 bases). Germline V gene lookup returns CDR1 SEHNR and CDR2 FQNEAQ (reference sequence). V lost 7 bases and J 0 bases, leaving 14 bases between the germline ends. The CDR3 length is 15 residues. CDR3: CASKILAPSTDTQYF. For the CDR3, the DNA is TGTGCCAGCAAAATCTTAGCGCCTAGCACAGATACGCAGTATTTT.

This clone was detected a few times. The rearrangement uses TRBV11-2 and TRBJ2-5; 9 nucleotides line up with TRBD2. Looked up from germline, CDR1 is SGHAT and CDR2 is FQNNGV. V was clipped by 1 base and J by 3 bases; unmatched bases: 3. The CDR3 loop spans 15 amino acids. DNA for the CDR3: TGTGCCAGCAGCTTAGCTAGACTAGCGGAAGAGACCCAGTACTTC. This gives the protein CASSLARLAEETQYF.

This clone was recorded a few times. The rearrangement joins TRBV6-5 to TRBJ1-1; tentative D call: TRBD1 (5 bases). Trimming removed 4 bases at V and 0 bases at J, with 9 bases between. The CDR3 runs 14 residues. In germline, CDR1 is MNHEY, CDR2 SVGAGI. DNA for the CDR3: TGTGCCAGCAGTTTAACAGGAGTGAACACTGAAGCTTTCTTT. Its translation is CASSLTGVNTEAFF.

The chain joins TRBV10-3 to TRBJ1-3, with D unresolved. There are 13 residues in the CDR3. Germline V lookup: CDR1 ENHRY, CDR2 SYGVKD. Trimming took off 8 bases at V and 0 bases at J, with 8 bases between the two ends. The CDR3 DNA follows: TGTGCCATCGAGCCCCCCTCTGGAAACACCATATATTTT. Translating it yields CAIEPPSGNTIYF.